The clone carrying this T cell receptor (beta chain) has only a few counts. What it binds is not known. These data are taken from a study of tumor-infiltrating lymphocytes in primary liver carcinoma. From 500 ng total RNA, TCR beta cDNA was generated with a primer in the constant region. Three nested multiplex PCR rounds of slightly modified ARM-PCR generated TCR beta libraries. With TRBV1-TRBV30 forward primers and a C-beta reverse primer, the first two PCR rounds were run for approximately 10 cycles each. TCRdb redid the calling of the multiplex PCR reads with MiXCR, one entry per CDR3 protein. The table shows some 22,000 distinct CDR3 sequences, with about 74% occurring only once. General study results and limits: All five tumor regions shared only about 7.5-25% of top clones.

The CDR3 spans 14 residues. Germline trimming cut 6 bases from V and 7 bases from J; bases unmatched to any gene: 2. Germline-derived CDR1 and CDR2 are SGHNT and YENEEA. Taking about 20-31 mg of unsorted bulk tissue, the authors co-extracted RNA and DNA. The chain couples TRBV11-3 to TRBJ2-1, with 14 bases identical to TRBD2. This TCR was recovered from a woman aged 30 to 39 with primary liver carcinoma and hepatitis B virus infection. The sample taken for sequencing was liver tumor tissue from sampling region 5. The subset here: tumor region T5, tumor centre. The CDR3 loop reads CASSRLAGGNEQFF. CDR3 bases: TGTGCCAGCAGTCGACTAGCGGGGGGGAATGAGCAGTTCTTC.